Listed below are T cell receptor beta chains from one sample, sequenced in a study of T cells after yellow fever vaccination. Via MiXCR, TCRdb re-called the 5' RACE reads, giving one row per CDR3 protein. The repertoire holds about 360,000 distinct CDR3 sequences, with roughly 6.2% as singletons. The sample here was PBMCs, taken 5 days after the yellow fever booster vaccination. These receptors were collected from a man aged 25-45 years who received the YFV17D yellow fever vaccine. The CDR3 runs from the conserved cysteine through the conserved F or W. The order of the fields is J gene, clone size, D gene, V gene, CDR3 DNA, CDR3 protein. D genes are given only for firm matches. Size is omitted from some rows. Given values are once, few, many or a class for expanded clones.

J gene: TRBJ1-3; clone size: many; D gene: -; V gene: TRBV4-3; CDR3 DNA: TGCGCCAGCAGCCAAGATGTACAGGGCGGAAACACCATATATTTT; CDR3 protein: CASSQDVQGGNTIYF
J gene: TRBJ1-2; clone size: few; D gene: -; V gene: TRBV11-2; CDR3 DNA: TGTGCCAGCAGCTTAGAACGATTGGGTGGGGCTTCTAACTATGGCTACACCTTC; CDR3 protein: CASSLERLGGASNYGYTF
J gene: TRBJ2-1; clone size: -; D gene: -; V gene: TRBV20-1; CDR3 DNA: TGCAGTGCTAGAGGGCGTGAAGGGGCGAGCTTGGGCTCCTACAATGAGCAGTTCTTC; CDR3 protein: CSARGREGASLGSYNEQFF
J gene: TRBJ2-3; clone size: -; D gene: -; V gene: TRBV20-1; CDR3 DNA: TGCAGTGCTACCCGGGACATGATACTCGGGGATACGCAGTATTTT; CDR3 protein: CSATRDMILGDTQYF
J gene: TRBJ2-1; clone size: few; D gene: -; V gene: TRBV19; CDR3 DNA: TGTGCCAGTAGTATGGGTAGGGCGAATGAGCAGTTCTTC; CDR3 protein: CASSMGRANEQFF
J gene: TRBJ2-3; clone size: many; D gene: -; V gene: TRBV7-2; CDR3 DNA: TGTGCCAGCAGCACCAGGTCAGATACGCAGTATTTT; CDR3 protein: CASSTRSDTQYF
J gene: TRBJ2-7; clone size: few; D gene: -; V gene: TRBV12-3/TRBV12-4; CDR3 DNA: TGTGCCAGCAGTTTAGACGGGCCCCTCGACGAGCAGTACTTC; CDR3 protein: CASSLDGPLDEQYF
J gene: TRBJ2-5; clone size: many; D gene: TRBD2; V gene: TRBV29-1; CDR3 DNA: TGCAGCGTTATGCCTAGCGGGAGAGGAGAGACCCAGTACTTC; CDR3 protein: CSVMPSGRGETQYF
J gene: TRBJ2-3; clone size: many; D gene: -; V gene: TRBV20-1; CDR3 DNA: TGCAGTCCAAGGCGCGACCCTAGACCCGATCTAACTAGCACAGATACGCAGTATTTT; CDR3 protein: CSPRRDPRPDLTSTDTQYF
J gene: TRBJ2-7; clone size: many; D gene: -; V gene: TRBV12-3/TRBV12-4; CDR3 DNA: TGTGCCAGCAGTATTCAACAGGGCTACGAGCAGTACTTC; CDR3 protein: CASSIQQGYEQYF
J gene: TRBJ2-2; clone size: -; D gene: TRBD1; V gene: TRBV5-6; CDR3 DNA: TGTGCCAGCAGCTGGGGACAGGGAACCGCCGGGGAGCTGTTTTTT; CDR3 protein: CASSWGQGTAGELFF
J gene: TRBJ2-7; clone size: -; D gene: TRBD2; V gene: TRBV5-5; CDR3 DNA: TGTGCCAGCAGCTTGGTAGGACTAGCGGACTACGAGCAGTACTTC; CDR3 protein: CASSLVGLADYEQYF
J gene: TRBJ2-5; clone size: -; D gene: TRBD2; V gene: TRBV20-1; CDR3 DNA: TGCAGTGCTGGACGACTAGCTCGGTTTGAGACCCAGTACTTC; CDR3 protein: CSAGRLARFETQYF
J gene: TRBJ2-3; clone size: many; D gene: TRBD2; V gene: TRBV5-1; CDR3 DNA: TGCGCCAGCGGCACTAGCGGGAGTTTTGCAGATACGCAGTATTTT; CDR3 protein: CASGTSGSFADTQYF
J gene: TRBJ1-5; clone size: -; D gene: -; V gene: TRBV30; CDR3 DNA: TGTGCCTGGAGTCTACTGGCACATCAGCCCCAGCATTTT; CDR3 protein: CAWSLLAHQPQHF
J gene: TRBJ2-4; clone size: many; D gene: -; V gene: TRBV5-4; CDR3 DNA: TGTGCCAGCAGCCCCAGCGGGCCAGCCAAAAACATTCAGTACTTC; CDR3 protein: CASSPSGPAKNIQYF
J gene: TRBJ1-5; clone size: -; D gene: TRBD1; V gene: TRBV24-1; CDR3 DNA: TGTGCCACCATGGCCGGGACAGATTCGCGTCAGCCCCAGCATTTT; CDR3 protein: CATMAGTDSRQPQHF
J gene: TRBJ2-3; clone size: -; D gene: -; V gene: TRBV7-2; CDR3 DNA: TGTGCCAGCAGCTTTCTGGAGGATACGCAGTATTTT; CDR3 protein: CASSFLEDTQYF